Each of the 25 T cell receptor beta chains below was sequenced from the same sample in a study of T-cell reconstitution after alpha-beta-depleted transplantation in children. Unique molecular identifiers were used to barcode this TCRbeta library. TCRdb analysed the PCR reads with MiXCR anew, one entry per CDR3 protein. There are fewer than 350,000 distinct CDR3 sequences in the sample; roughly 12% occur only once, and roughly a quarter lies in the top ten. This sample comprised peripheral blood, obtained 180 days after TCRalphabeta/CD19-depleted stem cell transplant. These receptors were obtained from a male patient aged 2 to 9 who had a stem cell transplant for chronic granulomatous disease, so the T cells may come from the graft donor.

At least ten counts were recorded for this clonotype. The chain uses TRBV15 and TRBJ2-7; TRBD1 aligns across 10 bases. The CDR3 has 14 amino acids. The V gene end was trimmed by 1 base and the J gene end by 3 bases; junction bases not matched to a gene: 0. Germline CDR1 and CDR2: LNHNV and YYDKDF (reference sequence). CDR3 sequence: CATSRGTGGYEQYF. CDR3 DNA: TGTGCCACCAGCAGAGGGACAGGGGGCTACGAGCAGTACTTC.

In this sample, this clonotype turned up many times. V gene TRBV7-8 combines with J gene TRBJ2-5; TRBD2 matches at 12 bases. The germline V gene has CDR1 SGHVS and CDR2 FQNEAQ. Germline trimming cut 4 bases from V and 6 bases from J; bases unmatched to any gene: 6. This CDR3 has 15 amino acids. The CDR3 reads CASSSRTSGVQTQYF. For the CDR3, the DNA is TGTGCCAGCAGCTCGAGGACTAGCGGGGTGCAGACCCAGTACTTC.

This clonotype was observed many times. The chain joins TRBV7-9 to TRBJ2-3; D not resolved. The CDR3 runs 13 residues. The germline V and J ends were trimmed by 6 bases and 0 bases, with 7 bases remaining between them. The germline V gene has CDR1 SEHNR and CDR2 FQNEAQ (reference sequence). The CDR3 loop is CASRWSSTDTQYF. CDR3 in DNA: TGTGCCAGCAGATGGTCGAGCACAGATACGCAGTATTTT.

As for this clonotype: This may arise from a read error, as a much more abundant clone is one base away. The CDR3 DNA reads as TGTGCCAGCAGCCTTGACAGGGGTGGGACCCAGTACTTC. Amino acid sequence: CASSLDRGGTQYF. J is TRBJ2-5 and V is TRBV7-2; 8 bases fit TRBD1. Trimming removed 5 bases from V and 7 bases from J; junction bases left unmatched: 6. There are 13 residues in the CDR3. CDR1 and CDR2 (germline): SGHTA, FQGNSA. Filled out from reference TRBV7-2 and TRBJ2-5, the complete variable domain reads GAGVSQSPSNKVTEKGKDVELRCDPISGHTALYWYRQSLGQGLEFLIYFQGNSAPDKSGLPSDRFSAERTGGSVSTLTIQRTQQEDSAVYLCASSLDRGGTQYFGPGTRLLVL.

This clonotype was found many times. The V call is TRBV7-2, the J call TRBJ2-3; 9 nucleotides line up with TRBD2. The CDR3 loop spans 15 amino acids. V gave up 5 bases and J gave up 1 base; unmatched junction bases: 4. Germline CDR1 SGHTA, CDR2 FQGNSA. CDR3 sequence: CASSNRLAGTDTQYF. The CDR3 DNA is TGTGCCAGCAGCAATCGACTAGCGGGCACAGATACGCAGTATTTT.

This clonotype showed up many times. The chain has TRBV7-2 and TRBJ1-5; D uncertain. Trimming took 5 bases from V and 4 from J, leaving 15 bases between them. Germline lookup yields CDR1 SGHTA and CDR2 FQGNSA. The CDR3 runs 15 residues. The CDR3 DNA follows: TGTGCCAGCAGCGTTAGGACGGTGGGGAATCAGCCCCAGCATTTT. Translated: CASSVRTVGNQPQHF.

In this sample, this clonotype turned up a few times. This rearrangement joins TRBV4-2 to TRBJ2-3; the match to TRBD2 covers 12 bases. V was clipped by 6 bases and J by 4 bases; unmatched bases: 8. The CDR3 has 16 residues. CDR1 and CDR2 (germline): LGHNA, YNFKEQ. The CDR3 region is CASRSSGRASSDTQYF. Written as DNA, the CDR3 is TGTGCCAGCAGATCTAGCGGGAGGGCCTCTTCAGATACGCAGTATTTT.

This clonotype was recorded at least ten times. This chain joins TRBV29-1 and TRBJ2-7, with a possible D match to TRBD2 (6 bases). V lost 4 bases and J lost 2, with 12 bases in between. From germline, CDR1 is SQVTM and CDR2 ANQGSEA. This CDR3 contains 13 residues. CDR3 sequence (DNA): TGCAGCGTTGGTGTAGGAGGGGCCTACGAGCAGTACTTC. Its protein product is CSVGVGGAYEQYF.

This clonotype was counted ten times or more. This chain uses TRBV5-1 with TRBJ2-1, with D tentatively TRBD1 (7 bases). This CDR3 is 15 amino acids long. Germline assignment: CDR1 SGHRS and CDR2 YFSETQ. The ends were cut back, 6 bases at V and 1 base at J, with 14 bases in the middle. This CDR3 is CASKGQGGSYNEQFF. As DNA, the CDR3 is TGCGCCAGCAAGGGTCAGGGGGGTTCCTACAATGAGCAGTTCTTC.

The chain combines TRBV29-1 with TRBJ2-5; a weak D match, TRBD1 (5 bases). Deletions cut 0 bases from V and 5 bases from J, with 22 bases between. There are 17 residues in the CDR3. The germline CDR1 and CDR2 sequences are SQVTM and ANQGSEA. Here the CDR3 DNA reads TGCAGCGTTGAAGATCTAGGACACCACGCACCCCGGGAGACCCAGTACTTC. Its protein product is CSVEDLGHHAPRETQYF.

This clonotype was detected many times. V and J are TRBV6-1 and TRBJ2-7; 10 bases map to TRBD1. V lost 1 base, J lost 0 bases, and 0 bases stayed unmatched. The CDR3 extends over 15 amino acids. The germline gives CDR1 MNHNS, CDR2 SASEGT. The CDR3 DNA is TGTGCCAGCAGTGAAGGGACAGGGGGCTCCTACGAGCAGTACTTC. Its protein is CASSEGTGGSYEQYF.

This clonotype was seen ten or more times. V gene TRBV12-3 or TRBV12-4 combines with J gene TRBJ2-1, with 10 positions matching TRBD2. This CDR3 region has 20 residues. With 5 bases clipped from V and 0 bases from J, the junction kept 16 bases outside the gene matches. The CDR3 bases are TGTGCCAGCAGTCCCCGTGGAGGGCTAGCGGGAGAGAGCTCCTACAATGAGCAGTTCTTC. This sequence encodes CASSPRGGLAGESSYNEQFF.

Turning to this clonotype: A much bigger clone sits one base away, suggesting this may be a read error. V usage is TRBV6-5 and J usage is TRBJ1-4; D remains unclear. This CDR3 comprises 16 residues. Trimming stripped 2 bases from V and 0 bases from J, with 10 bases between. The V gene's germline CDR1 is MNHEY and CDR2 SVGAGI. CDR3 region: CASSYLEDATNEKLFF. CDR3 sequence (DNA): TGTGCCAGCAGTTACCTAGAGGACGCAACTAATGAAAAACTGTTTTTT.

In its sample, this clonotype was seen many times. The chain carries TRBV25-1 and TRBJ2-1; D is uncertain. V was trimmed by 7 bases and J by 9 bases, leaving 10 bases between them. This CDR3 is built from 11 residues. Germline values: CDR1 MGHDK, CDR2 SYGVNS. This chain's CDR3 is CASILGLEQFF. The CDR3, as DNA: TGTGCCAGCATCTTAGGGCTTGAGCAGTTCTTC.

For this clonotype: A junction boundary mismatches the germline segment, possibly from a read error. The chain couples TRBV5-1 to TRBJ2-7, with 8 bases matching TRBD1. Germline CDR1 reads SGHRS; CDR2 reads YFSETQ. The CDR3 runs 14 residues. The CDR3 protein is CARGSRGLSCEQYF. The CDR3 DNA sequence: TGCGCCAGGGGCTCCAGGGGGCTCTCCTGCGAGCAGTACTTC. Together with reference TRBV5-1 and TRBJ2-7, the CDR3 gives the full variable domain: KAGVTQTPRYLIKTRGQQVTLSCSPISGHRSVSWYQQTPGQGLQFLFEYFSETQRNKGNFPGRFSGRQFSNSRSEMNVSTLELGDSALYLCARGSRGLSCEQYFGPGTRLTVT.

The sample holds many counts of this clonotype. The rearrangement links TRBV5-1 to TRBJ2-3; no definite D call. V was cut by 2 bases and J by 3 bases, with 13 bases left in between. Germline CDR1 and CDR2: SGHRS and YFSETQ. CDR3 length equals 15 residues. The CDR3 bases are TGCGCCAGCAGCTTTGGGATCCCTCTGACAGATACGCAGTATTTT. Translated, it gives CASSFGIPLTDTQYF.

This clonotype was detected ten times or more. The chain links TRBV6-5 to TRBJ1-2, with a tentative D call TRBD1 (6 bases). The germline CDR1 and CDR2 sequences are MNHEY and SVGAGI. The V gene lost 5 bases and the J gene lost 8 bases, with 12 bases spanning the gap. The CDR3 is 12 amino acids. This chain's CDR3 is CASSTRTEGYTF. CDR3 in DNA: TGTGCCAGCAGTACCAGGACAGAGGGCTACACCTTC.

This clonotype was observed many times. The V gene is TRBV9, the J gene TRBJ2-1; 7 bases map to TRBD2. The CDR3 has 15 residues. V lost 0 bases to trimming and J lost 7 bases; unmatched junction nucleotides: 7. Germline V gives CDR1 SGDLS, CDR2 YYNGEE. In DNA, the CDR3 is TGTGCCAGCAGCGTAGGGGGGACTAAGGTAAATGAGCAGTTCTTC. It encodes CASSVGGTKVNEQFF.

There are many counts of this clonotype. The rearrangement links TRBV7-8 to TRBJ2-7, with D perhaps TRBD2 (7 bases). Trimming took off 5 bases at V and 7 bases at J, with 24 bases between the two ends. The CDR3 consists of 16 residues. CDR1 SGHVS and CDR2 FQNEAQ come from the germline V gene. Here the CDR3 reads CASSPRLSRGGGEQYF. DNA of the CDR3: TGTGCCAGCAGCCCCCGACTTTCCCGGGGAGGGGGGGAGCAGTACTTC.

The sample holds a few counts of this clonotype. The V gene is TRBV5-5, the J gene TRBJ2-2; TRBD1 might be the D (5 bases). The germline gives CDR1 SGHKS, CDR2 YYEKEE (reference sequence). V lost 4 bases to trimming and J lost 6 bases, with 10 bases between them. The CDR3 is 13 residues long. The CDR3 protein is CASSPRVSGELFF. The CDR3 bases are TGTGCCAGCAGCCCCAGGGTTTCCGGGGAGCTGTTTTTT.

Of note for this clonotype: This may arise from a read error, as a much more abundant clone is one base away. This chain uses TRBV5-1 with TRBJ1-1, with a tentative D call TRBD1 (6 bases). CDR1 is SGHRS and CDR2 is YFSETQ in the germline V gene. CDR3 length: 14 residues. The CDR3 DNA sequence: TGCGCCAGCGGCTTGGGGGGGGCGGTTACTGAAGCTTTCTTT. Amino acids: CASGLGGAVTEAFF.

This clonotype was observed many times. This chain uses TRBV25-1 with TRBJ1-4; D is undetermined. The CDR3 covers 15 residues. Trimming took off 1 base at V and 6 bases at J, with 12 bases between the two ends. From germline, CDR1 is MGHDK and CDR2 SYGVNS. The chain's CDR3 is CASSESGGKYEKLFF. CDR3 sequence (DNA): TGTGCCAGCAGTGAATCTGGAGGGAAATATGAAAAACTGTTTTTT. The complete variable domain, with remaining parts taken from reference TRBV25-1 and TRBJ1-4, reads EADIYQTPRYLVIGTGKKITLECSQTMGHDKMYWYQQDPGMELHLIHYSYGVNSTEKGDLSSESTVSRIRTEHFPLTLESARPSHTSQYLCASSESGGKYEKLFFGSGTQLSVL.

Many counts were recorded for this clonotype. The chain recombines TRBV7-2 with TRBJ2-7, with 9 bases identical to TRBD2. The CDR3 has 16 residues. The V gene end was trimmed by 0 bases and the J gene end by 7 bases; junction bases not matched to a gene: 10. The germline V gene has CDR1 SGHTA and CDR2 FQGNSA. The CDR3 reads CASSLALSGGKGEQYF. As DNA, the CDR3 is TGTGCCAGCAGCTTAGCGCTGAGCGGGGGGAAGGGAGAGCAGTACTTC. The variable domain in full, with the rest retrieved from reference TRBV7-2 and TRBJ2-7, is GAGVSQSPSNKVTEKGKDVELRCDPISGHTALYWYRQSLGQGLEFLIYFQGNSAPDKSGLPSDRFSAERTGGSVSTLTIQRTQQEDSAVYLCASSLALSGGKGEQYFGPGTRLTVT.

This clonotype was counted many times. The chain uses TRBV7-2 and TRBJ2-7; no clear D gene. V lost 2 bases and J lost 7, with 18 bases in between. The germline V gene encodes CDR1 SGHTA and CDR2 FQGNSA. The CDR3 sequence is 15 residues long. The CDR3 DNA reads TGTGCCAGCAGCTTATGGGTGCGCCTCGGTCCGGAGCAGTACTTC. It codes for CASSLWVRLGPEQYF.

This clonotype was seen repeatedly, ten times or more. This chain connects TRBV15 to TRBJ2-4; 8 nucleotides align to TRBD1. V trimming: 3 bases; J trimming: 8 bases; junction bases outside the gene matches: 3. This CDR3 is 13 amino acids long. Germline V lookup: CDR1 LNHNV, CDR2 YYDKDF (reference sequence). CDR3 sequence: CATSRDRDDIQYF. The CDR3 DNA is TGTGCCACCAGCAGGGACAGGGATGACATTCAGTACTTC.